This T cell receptor beta chain was identified during a study of cytomegalovirus exposure and HLA in healthy donors. Study results and caveats: Another analysis was done later, and it associated over 15,000 TCR beta sequences with HLA alleles at 0.05 false discovery rate. As a later analysis showed, several of the most significant clusters appeared to be linked to common viral pathogens.

CDR3 length: 15 residues. Germline V lookup: CDR1 SGHDT, CDR2 YYEEEE. V gave up 2 bases and J gave up 1 base, with 11 bases separating them. In the case of this clone: The antigen is unknown.

PCR used 60 Vbeta primers and 13 Jbeta primers. Produced via immunoSEQ multiplex PCR; TCRdb's table is partial and in-frame only. The sample holds approximately 130,000 clones; 70% to 80% are singletons and the top ten take about 3%. The V and J genes are TRBV5-6 and TRBJ2-3; tentatively, D is TRBD2 (5 bases). Sequenced: PBMCs. The receptor was isolated from a human donor in good health. Written as DNA, the CDR3 is TGTGCCAGCAGCTTACGCCGGACTGGCACAGATACGCAGTATTTT. This codes for CASSLRRTGTDTQYF. Full variable domain (missing parts from reference TRBV5-6 and TRBJ2-3): DAGVTQSPTHLIKTRGQQVTLRCSPKSGHDTVSWYQQALGQGPQFIFQYYEEEERQRGNFPDRFSGHQFPNYSSELNVNALLLGDSALYLCASSLRRTGTDTQYFGPGTRLTVL.